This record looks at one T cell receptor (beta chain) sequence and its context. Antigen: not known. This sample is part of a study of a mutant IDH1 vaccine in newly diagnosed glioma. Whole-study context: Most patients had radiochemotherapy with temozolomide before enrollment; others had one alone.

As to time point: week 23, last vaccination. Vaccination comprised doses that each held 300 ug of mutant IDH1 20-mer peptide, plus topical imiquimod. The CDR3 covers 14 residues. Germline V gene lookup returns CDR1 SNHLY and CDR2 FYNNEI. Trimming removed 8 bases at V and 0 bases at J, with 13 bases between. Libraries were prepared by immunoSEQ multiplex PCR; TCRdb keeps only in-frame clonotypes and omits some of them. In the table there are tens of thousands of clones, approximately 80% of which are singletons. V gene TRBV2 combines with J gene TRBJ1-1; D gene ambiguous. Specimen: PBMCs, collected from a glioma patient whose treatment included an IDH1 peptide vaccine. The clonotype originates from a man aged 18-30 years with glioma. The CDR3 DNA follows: TGTGCCAGCTCCGAAGGCACAATGAACACTGAAGCTTTCTTT. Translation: CASSEGTMNTEAFF.